This T cell receptor (beta chain) came from a study of T cell repertoires in cytomegalovirus infection. Turning to the study itself: Selection of CMV epitopes for the study included recently identified HLA-C-restricted and well-studied HLA-B-restricted ones. Both a matching HLA type and CMV infection were indicated by public TCR beta signatures. Points from the study as a whole: Frequencies of public TCR beta families were cumulated, and this identified carriers of CMV plus the relevant HLA. CMV-specific TCR beta clonotypes restricted by HLA-C were the ones dominating the ex vivo response.

The CDR3 is 15 amino acids. The V and J ends lost 5 bases and 0 bases respectively, with 11 bases between them. The germline CDR1 and CDR2 sequences are SGHVS and FNYEAQ. TCRdb passed the reads through MiXCR, listing each CDR3 protein once. There are around 750,000 distinct CDR3 sequences in the sample; about 33% occur only once, and about an eighth lies in the top ten. This clonotype appeared many times. Its cognate antigen is unknown. The rearrangement joins TRBV7-6 to TRBJ2-1; D is ambiguous. The origin of this receptor is a human donor in good health (CMV status not recorded). Some clones in this sample may be carry-over from other donors' samples. Sequenced here: cultured CD8+ T cells from PBMCs, sampled from culture after CMV antigen stimulation. The CDR3 nucleotides are TGTGCCAGCAGCACCACCGGAAGCTCCTACAATGAGCAGTTCTTC. It specifies CASSTTGSSYNEQFF.